This entry lists 2 T cell receptor beta chains sequenced from one sample in a study of blood T cell repertoires in COVID-19. The protocol was immunoSEQ multiplex PCR, while the TCRdb copy is restricted to in-frame clones and leaves out a portion. The table includes fewer than 200,000 clones, 83% detected once. Sequences were obtained from peripheral blood. The receptor source for this set is a woman older than 75 with acute or convalescent COVID-19.

The V and J genes are TRBV28 and TRBJ1-4; no clear D gene. The length of the CDR3 is 13 residues. V dropped 8 bases and J dropped 4 bases, with 11 bases sitting between them. Germline-derived CDR1 and CDR2 are MDHEN and SYDVKM. The CDR3 DNA reads TGTGCCAGCTGGAGGCAGCATAATGAAAAACTGTTTTTT. Protein sequence: CASWRQHNEKLFF.

This sequence joins TRBV5-1 and TRBJ2-7; 10 bases line up with TRBD2. CDR1 is SGHRS and CDR2 is YFSETQ in the germline V gene. The CDR3 has 12 amino acids. With V trimmed by 0 bases and J by 10 bases, 1 base remained unmatched. CDR3 nucleotides: TGCGCCAGCAGCTTGGAGCGGGGGGGCCAGTACTTC. This sequence encodes CASSLERGGQYF.